This TCR beta chain was captured in a study of technical replicates of blood from several donors. Data came from immunoSEQ multiplex PCR; TCRdb stores just in-frame clones and leaves some out. The sample has 59,000 or so clones; 90% to 95% are singletons. This TCR came from a human donor in good health. Some clones in this sample may be carry-over from other donors' samples. The sample was PBMCs.

CDR3 amino acids: CASSQTSGRAEGGELFF. For the CDR3, the DNA is TGTGCCAGCAGCCAAACTAGCGGGAGGGCCGAGGGCGGGGAGCTGTTTTTT. V gene TRBV4-2 combines with J gene TRBJ2-2; 13 positions agree with TRBD2. Germline V gene lookup returns CDR1 LGHNA and CDR2 YNFKEQ. The length of the CDR3 is 17 residues. V lost 2 bases to trimming and J lost 7 bases; unmatched junction nucleotides: 7.